The 26 T cell receptor beta chains given below trace back to one sample, sequenced in a study of beta chain features in type 1 diabetes. General study results and limits: Type 1 diabetes patients had TCRB CDR3s that were shorter (moderately but significantly so) in all four CD4+ subsets.

Their antigen targets remain unknown. Sequenced material consisted of expressed TCRB transcripts (all of the isolated RNA was reverse transcribed). The protocol was immunoSEQ multiplex PCR, while the TCRdb copy is restricted to in-frame clones and leaves out a portion. The data hold a few hundred thousand clones, with over 10% observed a single time. The specimen sequenced was naive CD4+ T cells from blood. These receptors all come from a woman aged 18 to 35 with type 1 diabetes.

This clone was found a few times. V is TRBV2 and J is TRBJ2-5; D unclear. This CDR3 is 11 amino acids long. V shed 5 bases and J shed 5 bases, with 6 bases lying between them. Germline CDR1 reads SNHLY; CDR2 reads FYNNEI. The CDR3 DNA reads TGTGCCAGCAGTATCTCTGAGACCCAGTACTTC. Its protein product is CASSISETQYF.

The chain recombines TRBV7-2 with TRBJ1-5, with unresolved D. Germline V gene lookup returns CDR1 SGHTA and CDR2 FQGNSA. Trimming left V 5 bases short and J 3 bases short, with 11 bases between. This CDR3 has 14 residues. CDR3 nucleotides: TGTGCCAGCAGCCCCGACTCCTTCAATCAGCCCCAGCATTTT. It is translated as CASSPDSFNQPQHF.

V and J are TRBV15 and TRBJ2-1, with 12 bases fitting TRBD2. J was trimmed by 8 bases and V by 3 bases; bases with no gene match: 8. Germline-derived CDR1 and CDR2 are LNHNV and YYDKDF (reference sequence). The length of the CDR3 is 16 residues. The CDR3 loop is CATSSRLAGVIHEQFF. The CDR3 DNA reads as TGTGCCACCAGCAGTCGACTAGCGGGAGTGATCCATGAGCAGTTCTTC.

V is TRBV5-4 and J is TRBJ2-7; the match to TRBD1 covers 7 bases. CDR1 is SGHNT and CDR2 is YYREEE in the germline V gene (reference sequence). Germline trimming cut 0 bases from V and 6 bases from J; bases unmatched to any gene: 9. This CDR3 comprises 15 residues. The CDR3 DNA is TGTGCCAGCAGCTTGGCAGGGGGAATGACTTTCGAGCAGTACTTC. Translation gives CASSLAGGMTFEQYF.

This clone was observed a few times. The chain carries TRBV4-2 and TRBJ2-5; 9 bases are shared with TRBD2. V was pared by 8 bases and J by 5 bases, with 15 bases of the junction left unmatched. The CDR3 loop spans 16 amino acids. Germline assignment: CDR1 LGHNA and CDR2 YNFKEQ. The CDR3 loop reads CASSPLGGRAKETQYF. In DNA, the CDR3 is TGTGCCAGCTCCCCGCTGGGCGGGAGGGCCAAGGAGACCCAGTACTTC.

The chain joins TRBV7-9 to TRBJ2-2, with D maybe TRBD2 (5 bases). V lost 5 bases to trimming and J lost 6 bases, with 10 bases between them. Germline V CDR1 and CDR2: SEHNR, FQNEAQ (reference sequence). CDR3 length equals 13 residues. CDR3 loop: CASSEGNAGELFF. CDR3 bases: TGTGCCAGCAGCGAGGGTAATGCCGGGGAGCTGTTTTTT.

The chain combines TRBV4-3 with TRBJ1-6; D remains ambiguous. The CDR3 contains 15 residues. Deletions cut 0 bases from V and 9 bases from J, with 12 bases between. Germline values: CDR1 LGHNA, CDR2 YSLEER. CDR3 in DNA: TGCGCCAGCAGCCAAGAATTGGCAGAAGTTTCACCCCTCCACTTT. It codes for CASSQELAEVSPLHF.

The chain is built from TRBV4-3 and TRBJ1-2; TRBD1 aligns across 7 bases. V lost 4 bases and J lost 8; bases outside the gene matches: 13. There are 15 residues in the CDR3. Germline lookup yields CDR1 LGHNA and CDR2 YSLEER. The CDR3: CASSPGQFIYGGYTF. The CDR3 coding sequence is TGCGCCAGCAGCCCGGGACAGTTCATCTATGGAGGCTACACCTTC.

This clone came up a few times. The chain joins TRBV15 to TRBJ1-5; 7 bases fit TRBD1. This CDR3 contains 15 residues. The V segment lost 3 bases and the J segment 12 bases; nucleotides outside the gene matches: 14. Looked up from germline, CDR1 is LNHNV and CDR2 is YYDKDF (reference sequence). CDR3 protein: CATSSAIGTVGFQHF. CDR3 sequence (DNA): TGTGCCACCAGCAGTGCTATAGGGACAGTCGGCTTCCAGCATTTT.

This clone was picked up a small number of times. V gene TRBV27 combines with J gene TRBJ1-5; D not resolved. Germline values: CDR1 MNHEY, CDR2 SMNVEV (reference sequence). The CDR3 totals 11 residues. The ends were cut back, 6 bases at V and 8 bases at J, with 8 bases in the middle. CDR3 in DNA: TGTGCCAGCAGCCTACTGGAGCCCCAGCATTTT. Residues: CASSLLEPQHF.

V and J are TRBV5-1 and TRBJ2-7, with TRBD2 matching 9 bases. The CDR3 spans 13 residues. V shed 6 bases, J shed 5 bases, and the junction held 6 bases outside the gene matches. Germline V lookup: CDR1 SGHRS, CDR2 YFSETQ. CDR3 residues: CASTPTSGHEQYF. DNA for the CDR3: TGCGCCAGCACCCCGACTAGCGGACACGAGCAGTACTTC.

This clone came up a few times. V is TRBV6-6 and J is TRBJ2-7, with D tentatively TRBD2 (5 bases). Trimming shortened V by 0 bases and J by 3 bases, and 9 bases separated the two germline ends. The CDR3 consists of 14 residues. Germline V gives CDR1 MNHNY, CDR2 SVGAGI (reference sequence). CDR3 protein: CASSYSVSGYEQYF. The CDR3 DNA is TGTGCCAGCAGTTACTCTGTCAGCGGCTACGAGCAGTACTTC.

This clone has only a few counts. The V call is TRBV27, the J call TRBJ2-4, with D possibly TRBD1 on 6 matching bases. The CDR3 has 12 residues. Deletions cut 7 bases from V and 3 bases from J, with 7 bases between. Germline CDR1 reads MNHEY; CDR2 reads SMNVEV (reference sequence). The CDR3 nucleotides read TGTGCCAGCAAGGGGGTCAAAAACATTCAGTACTTC. Translation gives CASKGVKNIQYF.

This clone came up a few times. The rearrangement joins TRBV7-2 to TRBJ2-1; TRBD1 matches 8 bases. The trim removed 7 bases at V and 8 bases at J, leaving 16 bases unmatched. From germline, CDR1 is SGHTA and CDR2 FQGNSA. The CDR3 sequence is 16 residues long. DNA for the CDR3: TGTGCCAGCACAAACAGACCGGACAGGGTGGTCGATGAGCAGTTCTTC. It codes for CASTNRPDRVVDEQFF.

This clone turned up a few times. The V gene is TRBV14, the J gene TRBJ2-7, with 7 bases matching TRBD2. Germline CDR1 and CDR2: SGHDN and FVKESK. This CDR3 is built from 16 residues. Unmatched junction bases numbered 11, after V lost 0 bases and J lost 6 bases. The chain's CDR3 is CASSQDRTRLAGEQYF. CDR3 nucleotide sequence: TGTGCCAGCAGCCAAGATCGGACTAGGCTCGCCGGCGAGCAGTACTTC.

A few counts support this clone. V and J are TRBV6-5 and TRBJ2-6; no clear D. The CDR3 extends over 14 amino acids. V was clipped by 4 bases and J by 3 bases, with 7 bases between them. Germline V gene lookup returns CDR1 MNHEY and CDR2 SVGAGI. In DNA form, the CDR3 reads TGTGCCAGCAGTTCCCTAGGTGGGGCCAACGTCCTGACTTTC. Its translation: CASSSLGGANVLTF.

This clone was observed a few times. V is TRBV15 and J is TRBJ1-3; a possible D gene is TRBD1 (5 bases). Germline V gene lookup returns CDR1 LNHNV and CDR2 YYDKDF (reference sequence). CDR3 length: 16 residues. Trimming shortened V by 4 bases and J by 0 bases, and 13 bases separated the two germline ends. Here the CDR3 reads CATSILGAISGNTIYF. Written as DNA, the CDR3 is TGTGCCACCAGCATTTTAGGGGCTATCTCTGGAAACACCATATATTTT.

The table lists this clone with a few counts. The genes are TRBV2 and TRBJ2-7; TRBD1 matches at 8 bases. Germline loops: CDR1 SNHLY, CDR2 FYNNEI. This CDR3 spans 15 amino acids. The V and J ends lost 7 bases and 5 bases, in that order; junction bases with no gene match: 13. As DNA, the CDR3 is TGTGCCAGCAACCCCCCGGGACAGGTGGTCCACGAGCAGTACTTC. The encoded protein is CASNPPGQVVHEQYF.

The V call is TRBV27, the J call TRBJ1-1; tentatively, D is TRBD1 (6 bases). The CDR3 length is 14 residues. In germline, CDR1 is MNHEY, CDR2 SMNVEV (reference sequence). With 3 bases removed from V and 7 bases from J, the gap between germline ends came to 15 bases. CDR3 region: CASSFLQGNVEAFF. The CDR3 DNA follows: TGTGCCAGCAGTTTTTTACAGGGTAATGTTGAAGCTTTCTTT.

This clone came up a few times. The rearrangement uses TRBV9 and TRBJ1-6, with a possible D match to TRBD1 (6 bases). V was pared by 0 bases and J by 7 bases, with 8 bases between. Germline loops: CDR1 SGDLS, CDR2 YYNGEE. The CDR3 is 14 residues long. CDR3 coding DNA: TGTGCCAGCAGCGTAGAGGGGGACAATTCACCCCTCCACTTT. Amino acid sequence: CASSVEGDNSPLHF.

This rearrangement joins TRBV29-1 to TRBJ2-5; D is uncertain. Germline V gene sequence: CDR1 SQVTM, CDR2 ANQGSEA. The CDR3 contains 11 residues. Trimming shortened V by 8 bases and J by 5 bases, and 12 bases separated the two germline ends. CDR3 residues: CSTRKVETQYF. CDR3 nucleotides: TGCAGCACAAGAAAAGTGGAGACCCAGTACTTC. The full variable domain, its missing parts supplied by reference TRBV29-1 and TRBJ2-5, is SAVISQKPSRDICQRGTSLTIQCQVDSQVTMMFWYRQQPGQSLTLIATANQGSEATYESGFVIDKFPISRPNLTFSTLTVSNMSPEDSSIYLCSTRKVETQYFGPGTRLLVL.

The CDR3 region has the DNA TGTGCCAGCAGGATAGGGACAGGGGCCGAGCAGTACTTC. It translates to CASRIGTGAEQYF. The J gene is TRBJ2-7, the V gene TRBV6-6; 10 bases line up with TRBD1. The CDR3 sequence is 13 residues long. The ends lost 6 bases at V and 6 bases at J; junction bases unmatched: 5. Germline lookup yields CDR1 MNHNY and CDR2 SVGAGI (reference sequence).

V usage is TRBV5-4 and J usage is TRBJ2-5; TRBD1 might be the D (5 bases). Trimming left V 1 base short and J 4 bases short, with 11 bases between. The CDR3 length is 14 residues. The germline V gene has CDR1 SGHNT and CDR2 YYREEE (reference sequence). CDR3 in DNA: TGTGCCAGCAGCTTGCCAGGGATTTTAGAGACCCAGTACTTC. Amino acids: CASSLPGILETQYF.

This clone has only a few counts. V is TRBV9 and J is TRBJ2-1; TRBD1 might be the D (6 bases). Germline loops: CDR1 SGDLS, CDR2 YYNGEE. The CDR3 covers 16 residues. Trimming removed 0 bases from V and 2 bases from J, with 12 bases in between. The CDR3, as DNA: TGTGCCAGCAGCGTAGTAGGGGGAAGGGCCTACAATGAGCAGTTCTTC. Translation gives CASSVVGGRAYNEQFF. Together with reference TRBV9 and TRBJ2-1, the CDR3 gives the full variable domain: DSGVTQTPKHLITATGQRVTLRCSPRSGDLSVYWYQQSLDQGLQFLIQYYNGEERAKGNILERFSAQQFPDLHSELNLSSLELGDSALYFCASSVVGGRAYNEQFFGPGTRLTVL.

This clone was detected a few times. V and J are TRBV30 and TRBJ2-1; maybe TRBD2 (5 bases). Trimming removed 0 bases at V and 10 bases at J, with 13 bases between. Looked up from germline, CDR1 is GTSNPN and CDR2 is SVGIG (reference sequence). This CDR3 is built from 13 residues. The CDR3 DNA reads TGTGCCTGGAGTGTACCCGTGTCGGGGGAGCAGTTCTTC. As protein: CAWSVPVSGEQFF.

The chain joins TRBV19 to TRBJ1-2; no clear D. Trimming pared 2 bases from V and 4 bases from J, leaving 11 bases between. The germline gives CDR1 LNHDA, CDR2 SQIVND (reference sequence). The CDR3 is made up of 14 amino acids. The CDR3 DNA reads as TGTGCCAGTAGTATACCCGACGGACTCTATGGCTACACCTTC. As protein: CASSIPDGLYGYTF. Looking up the rest from reference TRBV19 and TRBJ1-2 gives the full variable domain: DGGITQSPKYLFRKEGQNVTLSCEQNLNHDAMYWYRQDPGQGLRLIYYSQIVNDFQKGDIAEGYSVSREKKESFPLTVTSAQKNPTAFYLCASSIPDGLYGYTFGSGTRLTVV.